A single sample is the source of the 15 T cell receptor beta chains below, sequenced in a study of shared clonotypes between healthy human individuals. Naive CD8 cells were CD45RO-negative, positively selected for CCR7, excluding terminally differentiated effector memory CD45RA+ cells. Clones were sequenced by immunoSEQ multiplex PCR, and TCRdb holds only the in-frame ones, with some missing. The sample lists millions of clones; approximately 95% were seen once. Sequencing was done on a sample of naive CD8+ T cells sorted from blood. Receptors were obtained from a man between 18 and 35 years old in good health.

The gene calls are TRBV10-3 and TRBJ2-1; a possible D gene is TRBD1 (6 bases). This CDR3 has 13 residues. Trimming cost V 6 bases and J 4 bases, with 10 bases left between them. Germline V CDR1 and CDR2: ENHRY, SYGVKD. This chain's CDR3 is CAISPTGYNEQFF. CDR3 bases: TGTGCCATCAGCCCAACAGGGTACAATGAGCAGTTCTTC.

The chain uses TRBV7-3 and TRBJ2-5; D unclear. Germline V CDR1 and CDR2: SGHTA, FQGTGA. V was trimmed by 5 bases and J by 3 bases, leaving 13 bases between them. This CDR3 has 14 amino acids. The CDR3, as DNA: TGTGCCAGCAGCCACTGGCCTGAAGAAGAGACCCAGTACTTC. Its protein product is CASSHWPEEETQYF.

This rearrangement joins TRBV28 to TRBJ1-6, with 7 bases matching TRBD1. The CDR3 has 15 residues. The J segment lost 4 bases and the V segment lost 5 bases, leaving 5 bases of the junction unmatched. Germline CDR1 and CDR2: MDHEN and SYDVKM. The DNA of the CDR3 is TGTGCCAGCAGTCCCCAGGGGGTTTATAATTCACCCCTCCACTTT. Translation: CASSPQGVYNSPLHF.

V gene TRBV7-8 combines with J gene TRBJ1-3; D unresolved. Trimming took off 1 base at V and 0 bases at J, with 13 bases between the two ends. The CDR3 totals 17 residues. Germline V gene data show CDR1 as SGHVS and CDR2 as FQNEAQ. CDR3 loop: CASSLGVLTTSGNTIYF. DNA for the CDR3: TGTGCCAGCAGCTTAGGGGTTTTGACGACCTCTGGAAACACCATATATTTT.

The CDR3 DNA sequence: TGTGCCAGTAGTATAGCGGGCAGAGGCTCTGGAAACACCATATATTTT. Its protein is CASSIAGRGSGNTIYF. V usage is TRBV19 and J usage is TRBJ1-3; D gene unclear. The V and J ends lost 1 base and 0 bases respectively, with 10 bases between them. The CDR3 runs to 16 residues. The germline V gene encodes CDR1 LNHDA and CDR2 SQIVND (reference sequence).

As concerns this clone: The same CDR3 can be traced to other DNA sequences in this sample. The rearrangement links TRBV11-2 to TRBJ2-3, with TRBD1 identical over 10 bases. CDR1 is SGHAT and CDR2 is FQNNGV in the germline V gene. The CDR3 loop spans 15 amino acids. V was clipped by 1 base and J by 3 bases; unmatched bases: 1. The CDR3 protein is CASSLGTGGTDTQYF. CDR3 nucleotide sequence: TGTGCCAGCAGCTTAGGGACAGGGGGAACAGATACGCAGTATTTT.

The V call is TRBV7-9, the J call TRBJ1-1; TRBD1 is a possible D gene (5 bases). CDR1 SEHNR and CDR2 FQNEAQ come from the germline V gene (reference sequence). The CDR3 totals 15 residues. V was clipped by 3 bases and J by 7 bases, with 18 bases between them. Written as DNA, the CDR3 is TGTGCCAGCAGCTTCAAGGGCAGGGAGCAAGGTGAAGCTTTCTTT. It translates to CASSFKGREQGEAFF.

This chain connects TRBV7-2 to TRBJ1-2; D call uncertain. Germline V CDR1 and CDR2: SGHTA, FQGNSA. The CDR3 has 13 amino acids. Trimming took 1 base from V and 5 from J, leaving 8 bases between them. The CDR3 reads CASSLGGFYGYTF. The CDR3, as DNA: TGTGCCAGCAGCTTAGGAGGATTTTATGGCTACACCTTC.

The chain carries TRBV2 and TRBJ1-1; D remains ambiguous. Between the trimmed V and J ends, which lost 6 bases and 0 bases, there was a span of 5 bases. Per germline, CDR1 SNHLY and CDR2 FYNNEI. CDR3 length: 12 residues. The CDR3 loop is CASRFLNTEAFF. CDR3 sequence (DNA): TGTGCCAGCAGGTTCTTGAACACTGAAGCTTTCTTT.

With respect to this clone: The identical CDR3 is also encoded by other nucleotide sequences in the sample. This chain joins TRBV7-9 and TRBJ1-1; no firm D call. V was cut by 2 bases and J by 7 bases, with 8 bases left in between. Germline CDR1 and CDR2: SEHNR and FQNEAQ (reference sequence). CDR3 length: 12 residues. The CDR3 protein is CASSLITVEAFF. The CDR3 DNA reads as TGTGCCAGCAGCTTAATAACAGTTGAAGCTTTCTTT.

This chain connects TRBV9 to TRBJ2-2, with D possibly being TRBD2 (5 bases). The V gene's germline CDR1 is SGDLS and CDR2 YYNGEE. Trimming stripped 4 bases from V and 5 bases from J, with 15 bases between. The CDR3 consists of 15 residues. Here the CDR3 reads CASSPSSRWTGELFF. The CDR3 coding sequence is TGTGCCAGCAGCCCTAGCAGCCGTTGGACCGGGGAGCTGTTTTTT.

This chain connects TRBV29-1 to TRBJ2-2; D not resolved. Germline loops: CDR1 SQVTM, CDR2 ANQGSEA. CDR3 length: 13 amino acids. V lost 7 bases and J lost 0, with 9 bases in between. CDR3 DNA sequence: TGCAGCGCACCCCAAACGAACACCGGGGAGCTGTTTTTT. Protein sequence: CSAPQTNTGELFF.

The chain is built from TRBV6-1 and TRBJ2-7; TRBD1 is a possible D gene (5 bases). Germline V gene sequence: CDR1 MNHNS, CDR2 SASEGT. This CDR3 has 11 amino acids. V gave up 6 bases and J gave up 2 bases, with 5 bases separating them. This CDR3 reads CASRGPYEQYF. In nucleotides, the CDR3 is TGTGCCAGCAGGGGGCCCTACGAGCAGTACTTC.

The chain joins TRBV28 to TRBJ2-2; D gene unclear. CDR1 MDHEN and CDR2 SYDVKM come from the germline V gene. Trimming removed 1 base from V and 6 bases from J, with 6 bases in between. This CDR3 region has 13 residues. CDR3 region: CASSLLPAGELFF. CDR3 nucleotide sequence: TGTGCCAGCAGTTTATTACCCGCCGGGGAGCTGTTTTTT.

To note about this clone: The sample carries other DNA sequences with the same CDR3. The chain employs TRBV9 and TRBJ1-5; D gene uncertain. The V gene's germline CDR1 is SGDLS and CDR2 YYNGEE. Trimming removed 0 bases from V and 7 bases from J, with 8 bases in between. This CDR3 is 13 amino acids long. The DNA for the CDR3 is TGTGCCAGCAGCGTAGGGGAAGGACAGCCCCAGCATTTT. This codes for CASSVGEGQPQHF.